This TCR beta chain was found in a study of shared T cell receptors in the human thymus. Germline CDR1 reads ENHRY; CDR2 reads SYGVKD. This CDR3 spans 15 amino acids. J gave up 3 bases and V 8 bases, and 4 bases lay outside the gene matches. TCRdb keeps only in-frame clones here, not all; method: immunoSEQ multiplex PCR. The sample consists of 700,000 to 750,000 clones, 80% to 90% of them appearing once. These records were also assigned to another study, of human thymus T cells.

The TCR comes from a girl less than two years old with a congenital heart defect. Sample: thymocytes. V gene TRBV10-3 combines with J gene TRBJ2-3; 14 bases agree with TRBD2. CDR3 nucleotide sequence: TGTGCCATCGGGACTAGCGGGGGTTCGACAGATACGCAGTATTTT. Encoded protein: CAIGTSGGSTDTQYF.